This T cell receptor beta chain is drawn from a study of T cell responses to AZD1222 COVID-19 vaccine. Study-level points and caveats: Once two AZD1222 doses were given, Spike-specific TCR breadth and depth went up.

Concerning this clone itself: Its antigen remains unknown.

Only in-frame clones appear in the TCRdb table, and some are missing; sequencing was by immunoSEQ multiplex PCR. The sample gives about 120,000 clones, 75% to 90% of which show up once; less than 8.5% is in the top ten. The CDR3 covers 15 residues. Trimming took 0 bases from V and 9 from J; bases not matched to a gene: 8. Germline V gene data show CDR1 as LGHNA and CDR2 as YNFKEQ. The sample here was peripheral blood, taken 28 days after the second AZD1222 dose. The chain carries TRBV4-2 and TRBJ2-1; 7 nucleotides match TRBD2. The TCR sequence derives from an adult who received the AZD1222 COVID-19 vaccine. CDR3 nucleotides: TGTGCCAGCAGCCAAGAAGGTAGCCTAGCGGTTGAGCAGTTCTTC. Its translation: CASSQEGSLAVEQFF.